This T cell receptor beta chain was sequenced for a study of T-cell reconstitution after alpha-beta-depleted transplantation in children. The authors prepared the TCRbeta library with unique molecular identifiers. TCRdb ran MiXCR on the PCR reads and lists one entry per CDR3 protein. The sample consists of more than 550,000 distinct CDR3 sequences, roughly a tenth of them appearing once. V lost 2 bases and J lost 6; bases outside the gene matches: 12. CDR3 size: 17 residues. Germline CDR1 SEHNR, CDR2 FQNEAQ (reference sequence). The chain has TRBV7-9 and TRBJ1-2; TRBD1 agrees at 10 bases. The material was PBMCs from the stem cell graft donor, obtained from the stem cell graft. This clonotype was sampled from a human donor who donated a stem cell graft to a child with acute myeloid leukemia. The CDR3 is CASSLLQTGGQKNGYTF. The DNA for the CDR3 is TGTGCCAGCAGCTTATTACAGACAGGGGGCCAGAAAAATGGCTACACCTTC.